A selection of T cell receptor beta chains follows, all from one sample in a study of T-cell reconstitution after alpha-beta-depleted transplantation in children. TCRdb re-called the PCR reads through MiXCR, storing one row per CDR3 protein. The sample lists 500,000 to 750,000 distinct CDR3 sequences; 10% to 15% were seen once. Sample: PBMCs, mostly from graft donor cells, taken 360 days after TCRalphabeta/CD19-depleted stem cell transplant. These receptors originate from a male patient younger than 18 who had a stem cell transplant for acute myeloid leukemia, so the T cells may come from the graft donor. Both conserved end residues are part of each CDR3. A D gene is named only where the DNA matches it firmly. Rows may omit the clone size; those that give it use once, few, many or a size class.

j_gene: TRBJ2-5; d_gene: NA; abundance: NA; v_gene: TRBV5-1; CDR3nt: TGCGCCAGCAGCCCGTGGGATAATAACGGGGAGACCCAGTACTTC; CDR3aa: CASSPWDNNGETQYF
j_gene: TRBJ2-1; d_gene: TRBD2; abundance: many; v_gene: TRBV6-5; CDR3nt: TGTGCCAGCAGTTACCTCAGAGGGCGGGAGGGGTACAATGAGCAGTTCTTC; CDR3aa: CASSYLRGREGYNEQFF
j_gene: TRBJ1-6; d_gene: NA; abundance: NA; v_gene: TRBV4-1; CDR3nt: TGCGCCAGCAGCCAAGATACAGCTACAGGAGGAAGTAATTCACCCCTCCACTTT; CDR3aa: CASSQDTATGGSNSPLHF
j_gene: TRBJ2-1; d_gene: NA; abundance: few; v_gene: TRBV20-1; CDR3nt: TGCAGTGCTAGCCCCTACAATGAGCAGTTCTTC; CDR3aa: CSASPYNEQFF
j_gene: TRBJ2-1; d_gene: TRBD2; abundance: many; v_gene: TRBV15; CDR3nt: TGTGCCACCAGCAGAGGCCTAGCGGGGAACAATGAGCAGTTCTTC; CDR3aa: CATSRGLAGNNEQFF
j_gene: TRBJ2-3; d_gene: TRBD2; abundance: NA; v_gene: TRBV9; CDR3nt: TGTGCCAGCAGCGAGAGCGGGGGGGGCATTAGGCAGTATTTT; CDR3aa: CASSESGGGIRQYF
j_gene: TRBJ2-5; d_gene: NA; abundance: many; v_gene: TRBV6-2/TRBV6-3; CDR3nt: TGTGCCAGCAGTTATCCGGGGAGCCAAGAGACCCAGTACTTC; CDR3aa: CASSYPGSQETQYF
j_gene: TRBJ2-5; d_gene: TRBD2; abundance: NA; v_gene: TRBV2; CDR3nt: TGTGCCAGCAGTGGTGCTGGGGCTCGCGGGGGGTACTTC; CDR3aa: CASSGAGARGGYF
j_gene: TRBJ2-1; d_gene: NA; abundance: many; v_gene: TRBV7-6; CDR3nt: TGTGCCAGCACACTTCCCCAGGCCGGCTCCTACAATGAGCAGTTCTTC; CDR3aa: CASTLPQAGSYNEQFF
j_gene: TRBJ2-3; d_gene: NA; abundance: NA; v_gene: TRBV3-1; CDR3nt: TGTGCCAGCATGGACAGTGGCCCGAATACGCAGTATTTT; CDR3aa: CASMDSGPNTQYF
j_gene: TRBJ2-7; d_gene: TRBD2; abundance: few; v_gene: TRBV20-1; CDR3nt: TGCAGTGTCGGTAGCGGGAGTGTTTCTCTTTTGACCTACGAGCAGTACTTC; CDR3aa: CSVGSGSVSLLTYEQYF
j_gene: TRBJ2-2; d_gene: TRBD1; abundance: many; v_gene: TRBV28; CDR3nt: TGTGCCAGCAGTGCAGGGGACAGGGGTTCTATTTCGTCCGGGGAGCTGTTTTTT; CDR3aa: CASSAGDRGSISSGELFF
j_gene: TRBJ1-5; d_gene: NA; abundance: few; v_gene: TRBV7-2; CDR3nt: TGTGCCAGCAGCTTAGACCAGCACAGCAATCAGCCCCAGCATTTT; CDR3aa: CASSLDQHSNQPQHF
j_gene: TRBJ2-1; d_gene: NA; abundance: NA; v_gene: TRBV7-2; CDR3nt: TGTGCCAGCAGCTTAGACAGGGCCCATGAGCAGTTCTTC; CDR3aa: CASSLDRAHEQFF
j_gene: TRBJ2-7; d_gene: NA; abundance: few; v_gene: TRBV29-1; CDR3nt: TGCAGCGTTGCCATGGACTACTACGAGCAGTACTTC; CDR3aa: CSVAMDYYEQYF
j_gene: TRBJ2-3; d_gene: NA; abundance: many; v_gene: TRBV7-2; CDR3nt: TGTGCCAGCAGCCCCCAGTCAGGGAACACAGATACGCAGTATTTT; CDR3aa: CASSPQSGNTDTQYF
j_gene: TRBJ2-1; d_gene: TRBD2; abundance: NA; v_gene: TRBV9; CDR3nt: TGTGCCAGCAGCCGCCCGGGACTAGAGTTTGGTCATGAGCAGTTCTTC; CDR3aa: CASSRPGLEFGHEQFF